The TCR beta chain described here comes from a study of CD8+ T cells in alopecia areata. Study background: Treatment of the treated patients consisted of oral tofacitinib, 5 to 10 mg twice daily. People stayed on tofacitinib for 6 to 18 months, then stopped the drug for 6 months.

The sample holds a few counts of this clone. The sequencing template was cDNA reverse transcribed from extracted RNA. Generated by immunoSEQ multiplex PCR, the TCRdb table keeps only in-frame clones and is missing some. The profile covers about 170,000 clones, with about 70% appearing a single time and roughly an eighth taken by the ten largest. Germline lookup yields CDR1 SEHNR and CDR2 FQNEAQ (reference sequence). This CDR3 spans 11 amino acids. V was shortened by 8 bases and J by 6 bases, with 10 bases between the two germline ends. The TCR sequence derives from a human donor with alopecia areata. This chain uses TRBV7-9 with TRBJ1-2, with D unresolved. Sequenced here: CD8+ T cells sorted from blood, sampled at week 0. The CDR3 reads CASGPENGYTF. CDR3 coding DNA: TGTGCCAGCGGTCCAGAGAATGGCTACACCTTC.